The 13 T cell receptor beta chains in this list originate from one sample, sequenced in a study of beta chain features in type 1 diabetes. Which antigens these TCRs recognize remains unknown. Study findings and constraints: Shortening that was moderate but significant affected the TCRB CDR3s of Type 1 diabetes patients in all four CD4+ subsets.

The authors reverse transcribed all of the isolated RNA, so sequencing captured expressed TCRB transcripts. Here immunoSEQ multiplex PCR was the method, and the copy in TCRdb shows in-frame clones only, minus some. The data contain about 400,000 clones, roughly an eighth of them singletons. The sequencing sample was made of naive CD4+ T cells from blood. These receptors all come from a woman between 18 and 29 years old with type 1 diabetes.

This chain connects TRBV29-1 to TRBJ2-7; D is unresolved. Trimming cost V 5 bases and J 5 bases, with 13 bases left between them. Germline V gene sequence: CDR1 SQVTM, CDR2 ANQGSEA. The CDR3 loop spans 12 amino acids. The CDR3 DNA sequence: TGCAGCGTTAGGATACAGTTCCACGAGCAGTACTTC. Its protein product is CSVRIQFHEQYF.

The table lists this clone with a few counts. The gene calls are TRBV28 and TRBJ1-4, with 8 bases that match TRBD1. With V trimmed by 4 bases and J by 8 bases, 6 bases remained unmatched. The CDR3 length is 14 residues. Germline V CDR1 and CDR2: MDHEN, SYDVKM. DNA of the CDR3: TGTGCCAGCAGTTCCCCAGGGGGCCACGAAAAACTGTTTTTT. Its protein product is CASSSPGGHEKLFF. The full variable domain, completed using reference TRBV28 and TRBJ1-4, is DVKVTQSSRYLVKRTGEKVFLECVQDMDHENMFWYRQDPGLGLRLIYFSYDVKMKEKGDIPEGYSVSREKKERFSLILESASTNQTSMYLCASSSPGGHEKLFFGSGTQLSVL.

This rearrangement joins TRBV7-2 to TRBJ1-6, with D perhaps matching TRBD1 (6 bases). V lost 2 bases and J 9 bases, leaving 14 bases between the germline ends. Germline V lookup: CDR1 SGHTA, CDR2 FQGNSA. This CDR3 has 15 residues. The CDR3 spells CASSLTPGESSPLHF. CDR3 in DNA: TGTGCCAGCAGCTTAACCCCAGGGGAGTCTTCACCCCTCCACTTT.

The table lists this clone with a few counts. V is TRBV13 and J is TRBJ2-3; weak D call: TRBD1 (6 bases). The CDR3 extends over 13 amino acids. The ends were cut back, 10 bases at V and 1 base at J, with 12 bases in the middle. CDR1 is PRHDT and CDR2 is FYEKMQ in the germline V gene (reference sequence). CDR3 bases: TGTGCCACAAACAGGGCTGGCACAGATACGCAGTATTTT. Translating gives CATNRAGTDTQYF.

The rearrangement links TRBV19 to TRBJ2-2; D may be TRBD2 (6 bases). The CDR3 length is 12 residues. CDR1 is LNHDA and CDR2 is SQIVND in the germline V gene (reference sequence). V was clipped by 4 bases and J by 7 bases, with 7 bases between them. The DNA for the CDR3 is TGTGCCAGTAGTAGGGAGGTCGGGGAGCTGTTTTTT. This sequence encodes CASSREVGELFF.

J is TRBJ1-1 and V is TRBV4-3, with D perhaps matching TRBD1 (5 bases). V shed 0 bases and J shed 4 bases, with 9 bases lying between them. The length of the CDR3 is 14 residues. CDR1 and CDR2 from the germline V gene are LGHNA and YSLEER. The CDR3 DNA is TGCGCCAGCAGCCAAGACTTGACAGTCACTGAAGCTTTCTTT. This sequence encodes CASSQDLTVTEAFF.

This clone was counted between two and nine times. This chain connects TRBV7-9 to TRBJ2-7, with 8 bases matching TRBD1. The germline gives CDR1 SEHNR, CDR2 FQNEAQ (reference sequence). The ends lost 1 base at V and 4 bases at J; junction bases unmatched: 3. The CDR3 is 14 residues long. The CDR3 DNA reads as TGTGCCAGCAGCTTAGAAGGGACAGGATACGAGCAGTACTTC. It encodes CASSLEGTGYEQYF.

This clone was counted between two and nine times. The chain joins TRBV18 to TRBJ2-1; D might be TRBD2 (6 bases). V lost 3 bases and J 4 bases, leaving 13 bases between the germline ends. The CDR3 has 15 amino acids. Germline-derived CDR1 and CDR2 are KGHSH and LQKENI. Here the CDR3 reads CASSPSGGRYNEQFF. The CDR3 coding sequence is TGTGCCAGCTCACCTTCTGGAGGGAGGTACAATGAGCAGTTCTTC.

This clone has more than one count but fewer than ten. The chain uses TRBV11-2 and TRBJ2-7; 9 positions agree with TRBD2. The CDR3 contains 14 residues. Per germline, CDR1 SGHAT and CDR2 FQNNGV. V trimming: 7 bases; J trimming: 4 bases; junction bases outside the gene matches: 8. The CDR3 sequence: CASTVSGGKYEQYF. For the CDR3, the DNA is TGTGCCAGCACCGTTAGCGGGGGAAAATACGAGCAGTACTTC.

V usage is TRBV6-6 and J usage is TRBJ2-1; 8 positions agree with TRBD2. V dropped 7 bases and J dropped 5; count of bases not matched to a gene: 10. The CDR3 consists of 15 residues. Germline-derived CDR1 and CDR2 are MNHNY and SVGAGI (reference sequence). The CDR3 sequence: CASIPGRGAHNEQFF. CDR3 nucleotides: TGTGCCAGCATCCCCGGGAGGGGCGCCCACAATGAGCAGTTCTTC.

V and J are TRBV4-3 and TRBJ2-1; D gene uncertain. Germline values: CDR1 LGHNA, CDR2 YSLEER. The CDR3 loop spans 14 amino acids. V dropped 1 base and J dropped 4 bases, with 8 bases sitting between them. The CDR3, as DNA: TGCGCCAGCAGCCAAGTTGACAATTACAATGAGCAGTTCTTC. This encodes CASSQVDNYNEQFF.

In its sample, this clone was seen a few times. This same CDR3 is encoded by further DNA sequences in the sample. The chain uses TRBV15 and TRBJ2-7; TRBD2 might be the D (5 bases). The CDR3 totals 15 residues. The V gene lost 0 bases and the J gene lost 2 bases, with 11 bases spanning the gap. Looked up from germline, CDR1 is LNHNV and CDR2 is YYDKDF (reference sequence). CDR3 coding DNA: TGTGCCACCAGCAGAGATCATGGGGAGACCTACGAGCAGTACTTC. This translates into CATSRDHGETYEQYF.

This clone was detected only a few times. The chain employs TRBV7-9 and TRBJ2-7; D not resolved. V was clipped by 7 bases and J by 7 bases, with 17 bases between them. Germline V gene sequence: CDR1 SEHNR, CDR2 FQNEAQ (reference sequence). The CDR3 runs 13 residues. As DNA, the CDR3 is TGTGCCAGCAACACCGCCGGGTCTAGGGAGCAGTACTTC. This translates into CASNTAGSREQYF.